This T cell receptor beta chain was observed in a study of monozygotic twins with inflammatory bowel disease (dated by TCRdb to the late 2010s). Background on the whole study: In total, roughly 30 monozygotic twin pairs made up the full study: 19 Danish pairs, all IBD-discordant, plus nine German pairs, of which four were IBD-concordant and five were IBD-discordant. Within discordant pairs, disease-associated traits were sought mainly by comparing IBD patients with their genetically identical healthy co-twins. Each individual had, on average, about 151 000 unique TCRalpha sequences and 181 000 unique TCRbeta sequences available for analysis. General findings and caveats noted by the study authors: No difference in repertoire similarity was observed between concordant and discordant twins, possibly owing to limited statistical power. Differing immunosuppressive treatments among patients may have added background noise and inter-individual variability to the repertoires. Fewer clonotypes were shared with other individuals by IBD patients than by healthy twins, most markedly in patients showing signs of disease activity. The analysis was unable to tell apart different T cell subtypes. The results gave no support for a single strong signal or clonotype linked to IBD. IBD patients had lower TCRbeta repertoire diversity, measured by the inverse Simpson index, than their healthy co-twins.

Turning to this clonotype: It has no known antigen specificity.

From each donor, a roughly 2.5 ml peripheral blood sample was collected into PAXgene tubes and stored at -80 degrees C. Without any T cell sorting, total RNA was extracted from whole blood using the PAXgene blood miRNA kit on an automated QIAcube. Peripheral blood from monozygotic twin pairs who were concordant or discordant for inflammatory bowel disease underwent deep TCRalpha and TCRbeta repertoire profiling using unique molecular barcoding. Smoking habits were recorded for all twin pairs, and each individual was classified as a current, former or never smoker. The receptor library was made with 5' RACE. Each TCR library was prepared from around 3.5 ug of total RNA. cDNA was synthesized with SMARTScribe reverse transcriptase in eight separate reactions per sample. Unique molecular identifiers containing a 6-nucleotide sample barcode were introduced through template switching during cDNA synthesis. Two nested PCRs of about 16 and 10 cycles amplified the TCRalpha and TCRbeta cDNA, and bead purification followed each PCR. Before amplification, cDNA was treated with uracil DNA-glycosylase and purified using the QIAquick PCR purification kit. The second PCR added Illumina TruSeq-compatible adapters along with sample-specific barcodes. Library quality and concentration were checked on TapeStation and Qubit, and libraries were pooled at around 5 ng each. The pooled libraries were sequenced with 2 x 100 bp reads and custom sequencing primers on an Illumina HiSeq2500 single-index Rapid Run. The paper's data handling went like this. UMI-based consensus assembly with MiGEC version 1.2.6 was used to correct PCR and sequencing errors. MiXCR version 2.1.1 handled V(D)J alignment, clonotype assembly and CDR3 extraction. To normalise gene usage, clonotype sharing and MAIT/NKT TCR abundance, the top 1000, 10 000 and 20 000 clonotypes in each sample were analysed. Diversity was computed as the inverse Simpson index with the vegan R package after downsampling to 27 000 UMIs. Paired Mann-Whitney U tests were applied to discordant twin pairs, with Benjamini-Hochberg correction for multiple testing. The reads went through TCRdb reprocessing, and each CDR3 protein sequence gets one entry with no DNA. Here the V and J calls rest on TCRdb's processing, not on the authors' analysis. The sample's table covers more than 300,000 distinct CDR3 sequences. 2.6% of the sample lies in the top ten.

The CDR3 starts with the cysteine, ends with the phenylalanine, and has 14 residues. No DNA accompanies this entry. Via the germline V gene (reference sequence), CDR1 is DFQATT and CDR2 SNEGSKA. The source of this sequence is a human donor with ulcerative colitis or Crohn's disease, or a healthy co-twin of an affected twin (not recorded which). Material: blood. The chain is assembled from TRBV20-1 and TRBJ1-1; the D call from TCRdb, TRBD1, cannot be confirmed without DNA. This receptor has the CDR3 CSARRQGRSTEAFF.